One sample yielded the 6 T cell receptor beta chains listed below, sequenced in a study of blood T cell repertoires in COVID-19. TCRdb's copy holds only in-frame clones and misses some; the assay was immunoSEQ multiplex PCR. Here the sample spans some 300,000 clones, nearly 90% being singletons. Sample: peripheral blood. Source of these receptors: a woman in her thirties or forties with COVID-19, enrolled during active disease.

The chain has TRBV7-2 and TRBJ2-1; 11 nucleotides align to TRBD2. Losses at the gene ends were 1 base for V and 15 bases for J; bases not matched to a gene: 17. This CDR3 contains 17 residues. Germline CDR1 reads SGHTA; CDR2 reads FQGNSA. CDR3 nucleotides: TGTGCCAGCAGCTTAGTTAGTGGACTAGCGGGTGACACGAGCACGTTCTTC. It codes for CASSLVSGLAGDTSTFF.

The CDR3 DNA reads TGTGCCAGCAGCTTTCGGGATCGCCGGCCTGAAGCTTTCTTT. Encoded protein: CASSFRDRRPEAFF. The V and J genes are TRBV5-4 and TRBJ1-1, with unresolved D. CDR1 and CDR2 from the germline V gene are SGHNT and YYREEE (reference sequence). This CDR3 spans 14 amino acids. With 2 bases removed from V and 6 bases from J, the gap between germline ends came to 14 bases.

The chain carries TRBV7-2 and TRBJ2-5, with 8 bases fitting TRBD2. Germline V gene lookup returns CDR1 SGHTA and CDR2 FQGNSA. This CDR3 spans 15 amino acids. The trim removed 6 bases at V and 2 bases at J, leaving 8 bases unmatched. CDR3 nucleotide sequence: TGTGCCAGCAGGTCAGCGGGGGTAGGGCAAGAGACCCAGTACTTC. Its protein is CASRSAGVGQETQYF. Variable domain in full (rest from reference TRBV7-2 and TRBJ2-5): GAGVSQSPSNKVTEKGKDVELRCDPISGHTALYWYRQSLGQGLEFLIYFQGNSAPDKSGLPSDRFSAERTGGSVSTLTIQRTQQEDSAVYLCASRSAGVGQETQYFGPGTRLLVL.

The chain carries TRBV19 and TRBJ1-3; 7 bases fit TRBD1. Germline trimming cut 4 bases from V and 0 bases from J; bases unmatched to any gene: 0. The CDR3 length is 14 residues. CDR1 and CDR2 (germline): LNHDA, SQIVND (reference sequence). The CDR3 is CASSRDSSGNTIYF. The CDR3 DNA is TGTGCCAGTAGTAGGGACAGCTCTGGAAACACCATATATTTT.

This chain uses TRBV7-8 with TRBJ2-7; TRBD2 agrees at 10 bases. The CDR3 consists of 17 residues. J was trimmed by 1 base and V by 0 bases; bases with no gene match: 6. CDR1 SGHVS and CDR2 FQNEAQ come from the germline V gene. This CDR3 reads CASSLAILAGTSYEQYF. The CDR3, as DNA: TGTGCCAGCAGCTTAGCGATACTAGCGGGGACTTCCTACGAGCAGTACTTC.

The V call is TRBV6-2 or TRBV6-3, the J call TRBJ1-2, with TRBD1 identical over 8 bases. The junction had 5 bases not matched to a gene; V was cut back by 4 bases and J by 4 bases. The germline V gene has CDR1 MNHEY and CDR2 SVGEGT. This CDR3 has 14 residues. The CDR3: CASSFPGQVYGYTF. In DNA, the CDR3 is TGTGCCAGCAGTTTTCCGGGACAGGTCTATGGCTACACCTTC.